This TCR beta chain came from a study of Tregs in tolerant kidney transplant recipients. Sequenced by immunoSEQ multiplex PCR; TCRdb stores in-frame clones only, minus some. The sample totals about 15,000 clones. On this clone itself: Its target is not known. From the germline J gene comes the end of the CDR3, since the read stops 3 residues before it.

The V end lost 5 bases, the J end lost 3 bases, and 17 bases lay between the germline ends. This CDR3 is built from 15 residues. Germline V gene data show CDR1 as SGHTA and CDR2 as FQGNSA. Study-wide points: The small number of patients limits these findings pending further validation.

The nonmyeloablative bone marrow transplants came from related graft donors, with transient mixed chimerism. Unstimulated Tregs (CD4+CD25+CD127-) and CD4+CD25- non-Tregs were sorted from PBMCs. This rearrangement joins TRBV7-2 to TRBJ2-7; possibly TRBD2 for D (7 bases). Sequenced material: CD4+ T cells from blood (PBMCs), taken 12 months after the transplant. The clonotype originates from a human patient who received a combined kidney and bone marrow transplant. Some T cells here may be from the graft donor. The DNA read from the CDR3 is TGTGCCAGCAGCCCGAGGGGGGGCCGGTACTACGAG. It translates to CASSPRGGRYYE. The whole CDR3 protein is CASSPRGGRYYEQYF.